A selection of T cell receptor beta chains follows, all from one sample in a study of T cells after posttransplantation cyclophosphamide. TCRdb's copy holds only in-frame clones and misses some; the assay was immunoSEQ multiplex PCR. This sample has 47,000 or so clones, with 85% to 95% found just once. The material sequenced was PBMCs. Receptor source: a woman aged 50 to 60 in good health and a related stem cell transplant donor. Each CDR3 is given with its conserved first and last residue. The order of the fields is clone size, V gene, D gene, J gene, CDR3 protein, CDR3 DNA. D genes are given only for firm matches. Size values are once, few and many counts, or a class for expanded clones, and some rows have none.

clone_size: .
v_call: TRBV7-2
d_call: .
j_call: TRBJ1-5
cdr3_aa: CASSLWIGGNQPQHF
cdr3_nt: TGTGCCAGCAGCTTATGGATAGGGGGAAATCAGCCCCAGCATTTT

clone_size: .
v_call: TRBV5-1
d_call: TRBD1
j_call: TRBJ2-7
cdr3_aa: CASTKDREGYEQYF
cdr3_nt: TGCGCCAGCACCAAAGACAGGGAAGGCTACGAGCAGTACTTC

clone_size: .
v_call: TRBV19
d_call: TRBD1
j_call: TRBJ1-1
cdr3_aa: CASSMNRDRETNTEAFF
cdr3_nt: TGTGCCAGTAGTATGAACCGGGACAGGGAGACGAACACTGAAGCTTTCTTT

clone_size: .
v_call: TRBV10-3
d_call: TRBD1
j_call: TRBJ1-2
cdr3_aa: CAISESGTGRYYDYTF
cdr3_nt: TGTGCCATCAGTGAGTCGGGGACAGGGCGTTATTATGACTACACCTTC

clone_size: .
v_call: TRBV19
d_call: .
j_call: TRBJ2-3
cdr3_aa: CASSTSGGTGDTQYF
cdr3_nt: TGTGCCAGTAGTACGAGCGGGGGGACAGGAGATACGCAGTATTTT

clone_size: .
v_call: TRBV7-6
d_call: TRBD1
j_call: TRBJ2-7
cdr3_aa: CASSLPGQFSYEQYF
cdr3_nt: TGTGCCAGCAGCCTTCCGGGACAGTTCTCCTACGAGCAGTACTTC

clone_size: .
v_call: TRBV5-1
d_call: TRBD1
j_call: TRBJ1-2
cdr3_aa: CASREGQGGPYGYTF
cdr3_nt: TGCGCCAGCAGGGAGGGACAGGGGGGCCCGTATGGCTACACCTTC

clone_size: .
v_call: TRBV4-1
d_call: .
j_call: TRBJ1-5
cdr3_aa: CASSQDPPPFERPQHF
cdr3_nt: TGCGCCAGCAGCCAAGATCCCCCCCCGTTCGAGCGGCCCCAGCATTTT

clone_size: .
v_call: TRBV6-6
d_call: TRBD2
j_call: TRBJ2-1
cdr3_aa: CASSSSGGTYNEQFF
cdr3_nt: TGTGCCAGCAGCTCTAGCGGGGGGACCTACAATGAGCAGTTCTTC

clone_size: .
v_call: TRBV25-1
d_call: TRBD1
j_call: TRBJ2-1
cdr3_aa: CASSAGQGTASEQFF
cdr3_nt: TGTGCCAGCAGTGCCGGACAGGGAACCGCTAGTGAGCAGTTCTTC

clone_size: once
v_call: TRBV10-2
d_call: .
j_call: TRBJ1-5
cdr3_aa: CASSESSFNQPQHF
cdr3_nt: TGCGCCAGCAGTGAGTCGAGTTTCAATCAGCCCCAGCATTTT

clone_size: .
v_call: TRBV7-9
d_call: .
j_call: TRBJ1-2
cdr3_aa: CASSLDTQYGYTF
cdr3_nt: TGTGCCAGCAGCTTAGATACGCAGTATGGCTACACCTTC

clone_size: .
v_call: TRBV14
d_call: .
j_call: TRBJ1-6
cdr3_aa: CASSPRTDPPHLHF
cdr3_nt: TGTGCCAGCAGCCCCAGGACAGACCCTCCACATCTCCACTTT

clone_size: .
v_call: TRBV10-1
d_call: TRBD2
j_call: TRBJ2-1
cdr3_aa: CASSESRRGGLAGNSSYNEQFF
cdr3_nt: TGCGCCAGCAGTGAGAGTCGTCGGGGGGGACTAGCGGGAAACTCCTCCTACAATGAGCAGTTCTTC

clone_size: .
v_call: TRBV28
d_call: .
j_call: TRBJ1-1
cdr3_aa: CASWSGENTEAFF
cdr3_nt: TGTGCCAGCTGGTCGGGGGAGAACACTGAAGCTTTCTTT

clone_size: once
v_call: TRBV19
d_call: .
j_call: TRBJ2-5
cdr3_aa: CASQQTGSEETQYF
cdr3_nt: TGTGCCAGCCAACAAACAGGGTCGGAAGAGACCCAGTACTTC

clone_size: .
v_call: TRBV18
d_call: TRBD1
j_call: TRBJ2-2
cdr3_aa: CASSRRDSALFF
cdr3_nt: TGTGCCAGCTCACGACGGGACAGTGCGCTGTTTTTT

clone_size: .
v_call: TRBV6-5
d_call: TRBD2
j_call: TRBJ2-3
cdr3_aa: CASRSSGGAADTQYF
cdr3_nt: TGTGCCAGCAGATCTAGCGGGGGGGCCGCAGATACGCAGTATTTT

clone_size: .
v_call: TRBV27
d_call: TRBD2
j_call: TRBJ2-3
cdr3_aa: CASSFPRTGGSTDTQYF
cdr3_nt: TGTGCCAGCAGTTTTCCTAGGACGGGAGGTAGCACAGATACGCAGTATTTT

clone_size: once
v_call: TRBV9
d_call: TRBD1
j_call: TRBJ2-5
cdr3_aa: CASSVGQGQETQYF
cdr3_nt: TGTGCCAGCAGCGTAGGACAGGGGCAAGAGACCCAGTACTTC

clone_size: .
v_call: TRBV6-5
d_call: .
j_call: TRBJ1-4
cdr3_aa: CASSYERRYFGEKLFF
cdr3_nt: TGTGCCAGCAGTTATGAACGGCGCTACTTCGGGGAAAAACTGTTTTTT

clone_size: .
v_call: TRBV9
d_call: .
j_call: TRBJ2-3
cdr3_aa: CASSVAVTDSSTDTQYF
cdr3_nt: TGTGCCAGCAGCGTAGCCGTGACAGATTCAAGCACAGATACGCAGTATTTT

clone_size: .
v_call: TRBV11-2
d_call: .
j_call: TRBJ1-2
cdr3_aa: CASSLGSLNYGYTF
cdr3_nt: TGTGCCAGCAGCTTGGGGAGTCTAAACTATGGCTACACCTTC

clone_size: .
v_call: TRBV6-1
d_call: .
j_call: TRBJ2-7
cdr3_aa: CASSTYEQYF
cdr3_nt: TGTGCCAGCAGCACCTACGAGCAGTACTTC

clone_size: once
v_call: TRBV12-5
d_call: .
j_call: TRBJ2-7
cdr3_aa: CASGLVPKEVSTYEQYF
cdr3_nt: TGTGCTAGTGGTTTGGTCCCTAAAGAGGTCTCAACCTACGAGCAGTACTTC

clone_size: .
v_call: TRBV5-1
d_call: .
j_call: TRBJ2-5
cdr3_aa: CASSSGCQETQYF
cdr3_nt: TGCGCCAGCAGCTCGGGGTGCCAAGAGACCCAGTACTTC

clone_size: .
v_call: TRBV19
d_call: TRBD1
j_call: TRBJ1-1
cdr3_aa: CASSDRGREAFF
cdr3_nt: TGTGCCAGTAGCGACAGGGGCCGGGAAGCTTTCTTT

clone_size: .
v_call: TRBV19
d_call: .
j_call: TRBJ1-1
cdr3_aa: CASSLSRGFTEAFF
cdr3_nt: TGTGCCAGTAGTTTATCCCGGGGGTTCACTGAAGCTTTCTTT

clone_size: .
v_call: TRBV5-1
d_call: .
j_call: TRBJ1-4
cdr3_aa: CASSAGATNEKLFF
cdr3_nt: TGCGCCAGCAGCGCGGGGGCAACTAATGAAAAACTGTTTTTT